The 9 T cell receptor beta chains below all came from one sample that was sequenced in a study of T cells in localized non-small cell lung cancer. Repertoires were generated with immunoSEQ multiplex PCR, while TCRdb's copy carries only in-frame clones and drops some. The top ten clones hold less than 3% of a sample with about 4,500 clones, around 94% of them seen once. Sequencing used peripheral blood, obtained before any cancer treatment. These receptors all come from a woman aged 40-75 years with stage I lung adenocarcinoma.

The chain has TRBV6-5 and TRBJ2-1, with D possibly TRBD2 on 7 matching bases. The V end lost 0 bases, the J end lost 10 bases, and 13 bases lay between the germline ends. This CDR3 is built from 14 residues. Germline V lookup: CDR1 MNHEY, CDR2 SVGAGI. CDR3 in amino acids: CASSYSSPGGEQFF. The CDR3 DNA is TGTGCCAGCAGTTACTCGAGTCCGGGGGGCGAGCAGTTCTTC.

The rearrangement links TRBV15 to TRBJ2-1; 8 bases fit TRBD1. Looked up from germline, CDR1 is LNHNV and CDR2 is YYDKDF (reference sequence). CDR3 size: 16 residues. V dropped 1 base and J dropped 1; count of bases not matched to a gene: 3. The CDR3 nucleotides read TGTGCCACCAGCAGAGTCGGGACAGGTTCCTACAATGAGCAGTTCTTC. It yields the protein CATSRVGTGSYNEQFF.

The chain joins TRBV11-2 to TRBJ2-7; 12 nucleotides agree with TRBD2. Per the germline V gene, CDR1 is SGHAT and CDR2 is FQNNGV. The CDR3 loop spans 15 amino acids. J was trimmed by 1 base and V by 5 bases; bases with no gene match: 3. In DNA form, the CDR3 reads TGTGCCAGCAGCCTAGCGGGAGGGCCTTCCTACGAGCAGTACTTC. The encoded protein is CASSLAGGPSYEQYF.

The rearrangement links TRBV11-1 to TRBJ2-6; D is unclear. The ends were cut back, 3 bases at V and 0 bases at J, with 12 bases in the middle. CDR1 is SGHAT, CDR2 FQDESV, per germline (reference sequence). The CDR3 runs to 17 residues. CDR3 protein: CASSLGTSTSGANVLTF. Here the CDR3 DNA reads TGTGCCAGCAGCTTGGGTACAAGTACCTCTGGGGCCAACGTCCTGACTTTC.

This chain joins TRBV21-1 and TRBJ2-4; TRBD2 is taken as the D call from the table, unchecked against the DNA. TRBV21-1 constitutes a pseudogene. The CDR3 runs 15 residues. The CDR3 DNA reads as TGTGCCAGCAGCAATGTCGCGGGACCCAAAAACATTCAGTACTTC. This codes for CASSNVAGPKNIQYF.

This rearrangement joins TRBV19 to TRBJ2-1; a weak D match, TRBD2 (6 bases). The CDR3 runs 15 residues. Trimming stripped 4 bases from V and 5 bases from J, with 15 bases between. Germline values: CDR1 LNHDA, CDR2 SQIVND (reference sequence). CDR3 nucleotide sequence: TGTGCCAGTAGTACGGGACGGGAGATGGACAATGAGCAGTTCTTC. Protein product: CASSTGREMDNEQFF. Based on the CDR3 plus reference TRBV19 and TRBJ2-1, the full variable domain is DGGITQSPKYLFRKEGQNVTLSCEQNLNHDAMYWYRQDPGQGLRLIYYSQIVNDFQKGDIAEGYSVSREKKESFPLTVTSAQKNPTAFYLCASSTGREMDNEQFFGPGTRLTVL.

The CDR3 DNA sequence: TGTGCCAGCACCGAATTCCGGACTAGCGGAAGCACAGATACGCAGTATTTT. Its protein product is CASTEFRTSGSTDTQYF. The V gene is TRBV13, the J gene TRBJ2-3; 10 positions match TRBD2. The trim removed 7 bases at V and 0 bases at J, leaving 10 bases unmatched. There are 17 residues in the CDR3. CDR1 is PRHDT, CDR2 FYEKMQ, per germline (reference sequence).

V and J are TRBV19 and TRBJ1-5; unclear D gene. The CDR3 totals 14 residues. In germline, CDR1 is LNHDA, CDR2 SQIVND (reference sequence). V gave up 5 bases and J gave up 0 bases, with 8 bases separating them. The CDR3 is CASSLRVSNQPQHF. CDR3 in DNA: TGTGCCAGTAGTCTTCGGGTTAGCAATCAGCCCCAGCATTTT.

This chain connects TRBV2 to TRBJ1-2; weak D call: TRBD1 (5 bases). Germline CDR1 is SNHLY and CDR2 is FYNNEI. CDR3 size: 14 residues. The V and J ends lost 6 bases and 0 bases respectively, with 11 bases between them. DNA of the CDR3: TGTGCCAGCAGCCGGGACTTGGCTAACTATGGCTACACCTTC. Translated, it gives CASSRDLANYGYTF.